This entry concerns a single TCR beta chain. Antigen specificity is unknown. TCRdb re-derived calls from the reads in MiXCR, one entry per CDR3 protein. The sample has 680,000 or so distinct CDR3 sequences; around 35% are singletons. The sample comes from a study of T cell repertoires in cytomegalovirus infection. Study-level information: Selection of CMV epitopes for the study included recently identified HLA-C-restricted and well-studied HLA-B-restricted ones. Carrying CMV and the relevant HLA type showed in public TCR beta signatures.

The study, taken as a whole, reports: Dominant in the ex vivo response were TCR beta clonotypes restricted by HLA-C and specific for CMV.

CDR1 and CDR2 from the germline V gene are SEHNR and FQNEAQ (reference sequence). The germline V and J ends were trimmed by 5 bases and 0 bases, with 10 bases remaining between them. The CDR3 is made up of 15 amino acids. The specimen was cultured PBMCs, collected from culture after CMV antigen stimulation. The TCR sequence derives from a human donor in good health (CMV status not recorded). Some clones in this sample may be carry-over from other donors' samples. The genes are TRBV7-9 and TRBJ1-4, with no clear D. The CDR3 loop is CASSLRSTTNEKLFF. The CDR3 DNA follows: TGTGCCAGCAGCCTCCGGTCCACAACTAATGAAAAACTGTTTTTT.